This TCR beta chain was sequenced for a study of identifying expanded T cells in peripheral blood. Whole-study findings and limits: Differentially abundant clones: approximately 1.3 between replicates, around 16 at about two weeks, under 25 at four. Two-week clone count variance significantly increased as total template count grew.

A word on this clone: As yet, its antigen is unknown.

Healthy donors had no documented immune events, such as infections, while sampled. Generated by immunoSEQ multiplex PCR, the TCRdb table keeps only in-frame clones and is missing some. In the table there are under 150,000 clones, about 86% of which are singletons. CDR1 MNHEY and CDR2 SVGAGI come from the germline V gene. V was clipped by 0 bases and J by 10 bases, with 13 bases between them. The CDR3 is 14 amino acids. The receptor was isolated from a person aged 18-70 years in good health. The chain uses TRBV6-5 and TRBJ2-1; D is possibly TRBD1 or TRBD2 (5 bases each). Sequenced: blood. This CDR3 reads CASSYSGESVEQFF. The CDR3 coding sequence is TGTGCCAGCAGTTACTCGGGGGAGTCGGTAGAGCAGTTCTTC.